The present T cell receptor beta chain was sequenced within a study of cytomegalovirus exposure and HLA in healthy donors. Across the whole study: An analysis done earlier identified more than 100 million unique TCR beta sequences from around 180 million T cells.

Notes on this clone: Its antigen is unidentified.

The germline gives CDR1 SQVTM, CDR2 ANQGSEA. The CDR3 is 12 amino acids. The V and J ends lost 7 bases and 4 bases respectively, with 11 bases between them. Findings and limits, study-wide: The study carried out a later analysis of TCR beta sequences. It associated approximately 15,000 of them with specific HLA alleles at a false discovery rate of 0.05. When a later analysis compared HLA-associated TCR beta chains with equally common others, the HLA-associated chains turned out to be more clonally expanded and to have lower generation probabilities. The study put 150 to 200 TCR beta chains on its list as cytomegalovirus-associated.

PCR amplification relied on 60 Vbeta primers (plus 13 Jbeta primers). TCRdb's copy holds only in-frame clones and misses some; the assay was immunoSEQ multiplex PCR. The sample holds about 180,000 clones; around 80% are singletons and the top ten take 0.5%. The sequence was obtained from a woman aged 50 to 60 in good health and CMV-seronegative. V gene TRBV29-1 combines with J gene TRBJ1-5, with a possible D match to TRBD1 (5 bases). Sequenced sample: PBMCs. The CDR3 loop is CSGGEGNQPQHF. The CDR3 region has the DNA TGCAGCGGGGGGGAGGGAAATCAGCCCCAGCATTTT.